The clone carrying this T cell receptor (beta chain) was seen a few times. The antigen is undetermined. There were TCR beta CDR3 regions amplified from RNA transcripts. First-round RT-PCR of the TCR CDR3 relied on the HTBI primer set. TCRdb processed the multiplex PCR reads anew with MiXCR; each CDR3 protein has one entry. The table records 450,000 to 600,000 distinct CDR3 sequences, around 13% of them present only once. This record belongs to a study of T cells in Graves' hyperthyroidism and ophthalmopathy. About the study: Sampling of peripheral blood happened at initial diagnosis, prior to any treatment.

Over 18 months, lack of ophthalmopathy progression marked Graves' hyperthyroidism as stable. It was around 10 ml of fresh peripheral blood that supplied the PBMCs. Study results and caveats: Most thyroid clonotypes expanded above 0.001 were also detected in blood.

V was pared by 7 bases and J by 0 bases, with 15 bases between. This CDR3 comprises 15 residues. CDR1 and CDR2 (germline): MNHNS, SASEGT. Sequencing was carried out using blood. The rearrangement joins TRBV6-1 to TRBJ1-2; weak D call: TRBD1 (5 bases). The TCR comes from a woman between 35 and 50 years old with Graves' hyperthyroidism. Written as DNA, the CDR3 is TGTGCCAGCAACCCCTCGGGGCAAGCTAACTATGGCTACACCTTC. Translating it yields CASNPSGQANYGYTF.